One T cell receptor beta chain is described in this entry. Its antigen is not identified. CDR1 is SGHTA and CDR2 is FQGNSA in the germline V gene. V was pared by 5 bases and J by 4 bases, with 7 bases of the junction left unmatched. This CDR3 has 15 amino acids. This PCR relied on a set of 60 Vbeta primers and 13 Jbeta primers. Generated by immunoSEQ multiplex PCR, the TCRdb table keeps only in-frame clones and is missing some. The repertoire holds 100,000 to 150,000 clones, with approximately 80% as singletons. These data come from a study of cytomegalovirus exposure and HLA in healthy donors. Study-level points and caveats: TRBV6-2, TRBV6-3 and other indistinguishable V segments were excluded. Highly shared sequence variants in one cluster were likely a sequencing artifact. Cytomegalovirus association was listed for around 180 TCR beta chains. One variant, a missense change in DCLRE1C, was linked in a later analysis to TCR beta V- and J-gene trimming.

The chain recombines TRBV7-2 with TRBJ2-2; TRBD2 aligns across 7 bases. This TCR was sampled from a male donor in good health and CMV-seropositive. The sequencing input was PBMCs. The CDR3 DNA follows: TGTGCCAGCAGCCCAGCCGGACTAGGCACCGGGGAGCTGTTTTTT. It translates to CASSPAGLGTGELFF.